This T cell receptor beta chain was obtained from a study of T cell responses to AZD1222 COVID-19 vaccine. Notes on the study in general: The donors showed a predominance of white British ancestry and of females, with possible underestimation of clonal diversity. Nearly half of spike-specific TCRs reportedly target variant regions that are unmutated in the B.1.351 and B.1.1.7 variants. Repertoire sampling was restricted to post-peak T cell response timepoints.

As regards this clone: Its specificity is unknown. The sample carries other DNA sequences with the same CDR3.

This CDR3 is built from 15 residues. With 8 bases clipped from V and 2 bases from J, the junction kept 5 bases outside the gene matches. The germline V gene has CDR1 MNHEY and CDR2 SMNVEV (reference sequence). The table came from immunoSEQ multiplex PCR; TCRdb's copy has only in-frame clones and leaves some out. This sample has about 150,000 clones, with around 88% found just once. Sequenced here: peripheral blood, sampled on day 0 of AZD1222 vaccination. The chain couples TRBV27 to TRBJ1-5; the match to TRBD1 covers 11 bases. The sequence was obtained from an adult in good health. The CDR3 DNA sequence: TGTGCCAGCCGGCCGGGACAGGGGGGCAATCAGCCCCAGCATTTT. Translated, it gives CASRPGQGGNQPQHF.